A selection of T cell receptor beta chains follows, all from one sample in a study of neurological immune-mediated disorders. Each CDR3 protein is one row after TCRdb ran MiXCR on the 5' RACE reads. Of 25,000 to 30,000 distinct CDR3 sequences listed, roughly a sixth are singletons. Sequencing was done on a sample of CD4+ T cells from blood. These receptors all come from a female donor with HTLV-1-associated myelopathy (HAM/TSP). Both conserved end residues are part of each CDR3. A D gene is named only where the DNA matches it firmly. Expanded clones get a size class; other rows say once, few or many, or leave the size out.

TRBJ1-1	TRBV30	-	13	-	CAGTRDSLFEAFF	TGTGCCGGAACCCGGGACTCCCTTTTCGAAGCTTTCTTT
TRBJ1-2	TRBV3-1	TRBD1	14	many	CASSHNRGSYGYTF	TGTGCCAGCAGCCATAACAGGGGATCTTATGGCTACACCTTC
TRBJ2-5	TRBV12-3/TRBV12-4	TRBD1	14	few	CASSDRGGKETQYF	TGTGCCAGCAGTGACAGGGGGGGTAAAGAGACCCAGTACTTC
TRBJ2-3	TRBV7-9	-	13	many	CASSSLGGDTQYF	TGTGCCAGCAGTAGTTTAGGGGGAGATACGCAGTATTTT
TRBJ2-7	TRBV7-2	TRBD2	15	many	CASSLASGRAYEQYF	TGTGCCAGCAGCTTAGCAAGCGGGAGGGCCTACGAGCAGTACTTC
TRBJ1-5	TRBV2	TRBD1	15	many	CASSEMTGTNQPQHF	TGTGCCAGCAGTGAAATGACAGGGACGAATCAGCCCCAGCATTTT
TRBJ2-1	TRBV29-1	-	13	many	CSVEANSYNEQFF	TGCAGCGTTGAGGCGAACTCCTACAATGAGCAGTTCTTC
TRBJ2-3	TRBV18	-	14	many	CASSPGEGTDTQYF	TGTGCCAGCTCACCAGGGGAGGGCACAGATACGCAGTATTTT
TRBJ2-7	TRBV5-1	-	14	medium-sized	CASSAWRPPYEQYF	TGCGCCAGCAGCGCCTGGCGGCCCCCCTACGAGCAGTACTTC
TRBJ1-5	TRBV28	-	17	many	CASSLIQNTRQGQPQHF	TGTGCCAGCAGTTTAATCCAGAATACAAGGCAGGGACAGCCCCAGCATTTT
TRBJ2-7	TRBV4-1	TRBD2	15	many	CASSQPTSGSYEQYF	TGCGCCAGCAGCCAACCGACTAGCGGCTCCTACGAGCAGTACTTC
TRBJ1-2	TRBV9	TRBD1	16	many	CASSVATGRQGGGYTF	TGTGCCAGCAGCGTAGCTACGGGTAGACAGGGTGGTGGCTACACCTTC
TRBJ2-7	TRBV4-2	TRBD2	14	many	CASSQPGLAGEQYF	TGTGCCAGCAGCCAACCGGGACTAGCGGGCGAGCAGTACTTC
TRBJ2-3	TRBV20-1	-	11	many	CSGGSTDTQYF	TGCAGTGGGGGAAGCACAGATACGCAGTATTTT
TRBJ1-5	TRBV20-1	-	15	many	CSAVGSVRDQDPQHF	TGCAGTGCTGTAGGATCTGTCAGGGACCAGGATCCCCAGCATTTT
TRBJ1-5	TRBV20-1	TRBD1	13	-	CSAQGARGQPQHF	TGCAGTGCCCAGGGGGCGCGGGGGCAGCCCCAGCATTTT
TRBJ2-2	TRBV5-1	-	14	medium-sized	CASRAGLDTGELFF	TGCGCCAGCAGGGCGGGATTGGACACCGGGGAGCTGTTTTTT
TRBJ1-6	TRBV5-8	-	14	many	CASSSGTFNSPLHF	TGTGCCAGCAGCTCCGGGACGTTTAATTCACCCCTCCACTTT
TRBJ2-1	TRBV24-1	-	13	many	CATSENLRNEQFF	TGTGCCACCAGTGAAAACCTTAGGAATGAGCAGTTCTTC
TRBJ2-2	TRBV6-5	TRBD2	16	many	CASTGLAGGGTGELFF	TGTGCCAGCACCGGACTAGCGGGGGGCGGCACCGGGGAGCTGTTTTTT